The rows below give T cell receptor beta chains drawn from one sample of a study of long-term antiretroviral therapy in people with HIV. Assay: immunoSEQ multiplex PCR; the TCRdb copy retains only in-frame clones and omits some. The sample shows 18,000 or so clones, 80% to 90% of them seen only once. The sample here was unsorted PBMCs, taken 4.2 years after starting antiretroviral therapy. These TCRs come from a man aged 50 to 59 with HIV. CDR3s leave out the opening cysteine and the closing phenylalanine or tryptophan. Each record gives: CDR3 protein, clone size, V gene. Some rows have no size entry. The others give once, few or many, or a class for an expanded clone.

CDR3: ASSLTGYGTGELF
size: -
V: TRBV28

CDR3: ASSSGQGNQPQH
size: -
V: TRBV7-8

CDR3: AWREQGAGEKLF
size: -
V: TRBV30

CDR3: ASSSPGQGAPGEQY
size: -
V: TRBV11-2

CDR3: ASSLQQGATEHYGYT
size: -
V: TRBV4-1

CDR3: ASSARGTGELF
size: few
V: TRBV9

CDR3: ASVPGGPFGNEQF
size: -
V: TRBV27

CDR3: ASSAGLAGGPYEQY
size: once
V: TRBV2

CDR3: ASSQEGQGQGTEAF
size: -
V: TRBV4-1

CDR3: ASGTGQAGANVLT
size: once
V: TRBV12-5

CDR3: ASRKTGDTGELF
size: -
V: TRBV19

CDR3: ASSYPKTRVLDEQF
size: -
V: TRBV6-6

CDR3: ASSIDFGTGQAF
size: -
V: TRBV19

CDR3: ATSTGFLEQF
size: -
V: TRBV15

CDR3: ASSLSGIGGYT
size: -
V: TRBV5-6

CDR3: AISEPGQGTYEQY
size: -
V: TRBV10-3

CDR3: AIRGQSEDTQY
size: -
V: TRBV10-3

CDR3: ASSGGHGTDTQY
size: -
V: TRBV10-2

CDR3: ASSLWTGTTGELF
size: -
V: TRBV27

CDR3: ASSLFQGYEQY
size: -
V: TRBV27

CDR3: AWSVGLYNEQF
size: -
V: TRBV30

CDR3: ASSLFGGSYEQY
size: -
V: TRBV27

CDR3: ASSPLSGTGGSSPLH
size: -
V: TRBV7-2

CDR3: ASSSPGDSYEQY
size: -
V: TRBV5-1

CDR3: ASSLERGGGNEQF
size: -
V: TRBV11-2

CDR3: ASSLGAGDYEQY
size: once
V: TRBV5-4

CDR3: ASSFGTDYEQY
size: -
V: TRBV7-8

CDR3: ASDPGKGDGDQPQH
size: -
V: TRBV5-8